This TCR beta chain appears in the sequencing data of a study of cytomegalovirus exposure and HLA in healthy donors. The PCR was carried out with 60 Vbeta primers and 13 Jbeta primers. Some clones are missing from TCRdb's copy, which holds only in-frame ones; the method was immunoSEQ multiplex PCR. This table has about 88,000 clones, around four fifths appearing once. The CDR3 has 15 amino acids. Between the trimmed V and J ends, which lost 0 bases and 10 bases, there was a span of 18 bases. Germline V CDR1 and CDR2: WSHSY, SAAADI. This sequence originates from a woman aged 40 to 49 in good health and CMV-seronegative. This chain joins TRBV10-2 and TRBJ1-2; a weak D match, TRBD1 (6 bases). Material: PBMCs. In nucleotides, the CDR3 is TGCGCCAGCAGTGAGTCGGCGGGGGCGGGGGTCTTCTACACCTTC. Translated: CASSESAGAGVFYTF.